This T cell receptor (beta chain) comes out of a study of T cell responses to AZD1222 COVID-19 vaccine. Study observations and caveats: Clonal diversity was possibly underestimated, and the donors were mostly white British, with more females. Unmutated variant regions are reportedly targeted by nearly half of spike-specific TCRs. Recipients of two AZD1222 doses showed rising Spike-specific TCR breadth and depth. Among vaccine-associated CD4 TCRs, coverage spanned spike, with dominance at 160-218 and 743-854.

Germline CDR1 and CDR2: SGHDT and YYEEEE. The V segment lost 10 bases and the J segment 2 bases; nucleotides outside the gene matches: 6. The length of the CDR3 is 14 residues. TCRdb's table, derived via immunoSEQ multiplex PCR, lists solely in-frame clones and lacks some. Across about 140,000 clones, the top ten clones capture around 2.2% of the sample. Comment on this clone: As yet, its antigen is unknown.

The rearrangement links TRBV5-6 to TRBJ2-6; 7 nucleotides line up with TRBD1. Sequencing was carried out using peripheral blood. This TCR came from an adult in good health. CDR3 loop: CAAGRGPGANVLTF. The CDR3, as DNA: TGTGCCGCCGGAAGGGGGCCTGGGGCCAACGTCCTGACTTTC.